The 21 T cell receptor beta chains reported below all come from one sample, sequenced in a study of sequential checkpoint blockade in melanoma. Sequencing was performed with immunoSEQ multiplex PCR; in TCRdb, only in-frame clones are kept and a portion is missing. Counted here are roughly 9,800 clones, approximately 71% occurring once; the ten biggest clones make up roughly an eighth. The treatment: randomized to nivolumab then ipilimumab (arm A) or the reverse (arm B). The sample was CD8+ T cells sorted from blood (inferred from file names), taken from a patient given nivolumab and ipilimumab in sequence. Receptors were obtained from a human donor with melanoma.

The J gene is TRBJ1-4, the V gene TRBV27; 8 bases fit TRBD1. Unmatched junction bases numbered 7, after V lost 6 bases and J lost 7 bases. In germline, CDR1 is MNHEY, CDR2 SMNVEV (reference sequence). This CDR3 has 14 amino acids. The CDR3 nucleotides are TGTGCCAGCAGCGGACAGGGTTGGGGTGAAAAACTGTTTTTT. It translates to CASSGQGWGEKLFF.

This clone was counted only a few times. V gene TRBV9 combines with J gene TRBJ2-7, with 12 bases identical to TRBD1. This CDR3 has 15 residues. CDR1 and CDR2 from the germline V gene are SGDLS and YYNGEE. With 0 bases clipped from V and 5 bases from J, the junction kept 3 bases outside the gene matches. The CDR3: CASSVEGTGGDEQYF. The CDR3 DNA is TGTGCCAGCAGCGTAGAAGGGACAGGGGGCGACGAGCAGTACTTC.

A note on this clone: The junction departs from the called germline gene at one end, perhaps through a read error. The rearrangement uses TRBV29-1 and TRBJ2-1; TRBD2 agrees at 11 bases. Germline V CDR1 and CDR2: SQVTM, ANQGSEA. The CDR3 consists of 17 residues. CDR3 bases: TGCAGCGTCGAAGAGGTAGAGGGACTAGCGGAATACAATGAGCAGTTCTTC. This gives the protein CSVEEVEGLAEYNEQFF.

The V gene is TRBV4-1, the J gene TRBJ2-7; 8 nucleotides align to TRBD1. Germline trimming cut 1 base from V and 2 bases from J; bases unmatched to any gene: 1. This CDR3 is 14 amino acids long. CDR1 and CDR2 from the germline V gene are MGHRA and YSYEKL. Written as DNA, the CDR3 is TGCGCCAGCAGCCAAGGGACAGGGCCCTACGAGCAGTACTTC. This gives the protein CASSQGTGPYEQYF.

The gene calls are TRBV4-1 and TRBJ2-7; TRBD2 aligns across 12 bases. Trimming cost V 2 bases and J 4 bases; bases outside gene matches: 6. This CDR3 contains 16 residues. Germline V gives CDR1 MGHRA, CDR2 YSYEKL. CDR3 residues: CASSQSSTSGSYEQYF. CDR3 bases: TGCGCCAGCAGCCAAAGTTCGACTAGCGGGAGTTACGAGCAGTACTTC.

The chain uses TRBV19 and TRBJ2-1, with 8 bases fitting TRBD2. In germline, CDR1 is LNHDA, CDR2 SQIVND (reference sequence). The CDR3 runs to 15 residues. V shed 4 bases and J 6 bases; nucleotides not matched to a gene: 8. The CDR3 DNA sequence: TGTGCCAGTAGTACCCCAACTAGCGGTAGCAATGAGCAGTTCTTC. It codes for CASSTPTSGSNEQFF.

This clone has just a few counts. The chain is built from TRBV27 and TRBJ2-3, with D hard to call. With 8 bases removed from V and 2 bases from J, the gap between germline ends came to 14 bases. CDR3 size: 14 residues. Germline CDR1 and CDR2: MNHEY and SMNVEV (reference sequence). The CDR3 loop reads CASGTLGVTDTQYF. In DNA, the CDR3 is TGTGCCAGCGGTACCCTGGGCGTCACAGATACGCAGTATTTT.

This CDR3 is CASSPGAYNEQFF. DNA of the CDR3: TGTGCCAGCAGCCCGGGAGCTTACAATGAGCAGTTCTTC. The chain recombines TRBV27 with TRBJ2-1; weak D call: TRBD2 (6 bases). The CDR3 has 13 amino acids. The V gene lost 6 bases and the J gene lost 4 bases, with 10 bases spanning the gap. Germline V gene sequence: CDR1 MNHEY, CDR2 SMNVEV (reference sequence).

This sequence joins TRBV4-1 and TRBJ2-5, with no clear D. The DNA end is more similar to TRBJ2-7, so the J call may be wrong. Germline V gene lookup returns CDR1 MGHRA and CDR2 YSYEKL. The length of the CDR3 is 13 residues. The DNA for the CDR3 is TGCGCCAGCAGCCATGGGCTACCCTACGAGCAGTACTTC. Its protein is CASSHGLPYEQYF.

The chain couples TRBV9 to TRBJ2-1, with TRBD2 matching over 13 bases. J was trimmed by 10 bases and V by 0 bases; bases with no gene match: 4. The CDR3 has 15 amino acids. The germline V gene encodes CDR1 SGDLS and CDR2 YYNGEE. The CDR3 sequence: CASSVGLAGGEEQFF. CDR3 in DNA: TGTGCCAGCAGCGTAGGACTAGCGGGAGGAGAGGAGCAGTTCTTC.

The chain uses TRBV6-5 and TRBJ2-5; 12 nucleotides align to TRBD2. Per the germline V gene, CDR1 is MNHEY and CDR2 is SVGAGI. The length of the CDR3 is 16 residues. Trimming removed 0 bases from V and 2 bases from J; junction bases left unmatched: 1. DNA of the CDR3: TGTGCCAGCAGTTACTCAGGGACTAGCGGGCAAGAGACCCAGTACTTC. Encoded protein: CASSYSGTSGQETQYF.

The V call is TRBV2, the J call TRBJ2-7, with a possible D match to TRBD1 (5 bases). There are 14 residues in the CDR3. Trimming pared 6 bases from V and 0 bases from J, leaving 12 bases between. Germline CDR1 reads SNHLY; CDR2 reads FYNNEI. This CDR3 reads CASRVGQFSYEQYF. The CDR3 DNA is TGTGCCAGCAGGGTGGGGCAGTTCTCCTACGAGCAGTACTTC. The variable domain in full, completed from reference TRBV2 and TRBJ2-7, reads EPEVTQTPSHQVTQMGQEVILRCVPISNHLYFYWYRQILGQKVEFLVSFYNNEISEKSEIFDDQFSVERPDGSNFTLKIRSTKLEDSAMYFCASRVGQFSYEQYFGPGTRLTVT.

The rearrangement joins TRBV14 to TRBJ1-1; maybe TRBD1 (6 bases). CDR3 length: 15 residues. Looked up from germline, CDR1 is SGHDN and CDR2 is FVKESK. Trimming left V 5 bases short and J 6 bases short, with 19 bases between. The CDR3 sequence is CASSAFTGLIAEAFF. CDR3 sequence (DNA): TGTGCCAGCAGCGCATTCACAGGGTTGATTGCTGAAGCTTTCTTT.

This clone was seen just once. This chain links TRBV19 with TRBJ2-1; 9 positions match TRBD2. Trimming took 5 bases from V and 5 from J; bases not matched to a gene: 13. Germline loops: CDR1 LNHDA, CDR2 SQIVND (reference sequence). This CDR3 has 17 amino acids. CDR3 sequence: CASSPNWASGTDNEQFF. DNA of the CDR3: TGTGCCAGTAGTCCCAATTGGGCTAGCGGGACCGACAATGAGCAGTTCTTC.

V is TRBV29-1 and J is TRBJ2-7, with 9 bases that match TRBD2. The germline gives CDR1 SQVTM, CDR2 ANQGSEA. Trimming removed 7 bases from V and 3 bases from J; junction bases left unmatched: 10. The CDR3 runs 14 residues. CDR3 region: CSAEIAGEFYEQYF. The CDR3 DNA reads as TGCAGCGCAGAAATAGCGGGAGAATTCTACGAGCAGTACTTC.

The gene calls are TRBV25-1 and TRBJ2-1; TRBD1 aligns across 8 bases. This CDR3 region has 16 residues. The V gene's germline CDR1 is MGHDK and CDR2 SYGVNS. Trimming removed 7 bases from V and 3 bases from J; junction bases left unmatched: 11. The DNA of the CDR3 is TGTGCCAGCATGGCCCCGATTGGACAGGGCTACAATGAGCAGTTCTTC. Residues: CASMAPIGQGYNEQFF.

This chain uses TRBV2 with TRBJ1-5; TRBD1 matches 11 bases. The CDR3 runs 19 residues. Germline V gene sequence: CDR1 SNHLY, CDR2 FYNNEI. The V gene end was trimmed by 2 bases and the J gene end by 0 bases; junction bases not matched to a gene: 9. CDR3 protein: CASSETPGQGGNSNQPQHF. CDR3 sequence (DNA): TGTGCCAGCAGTGAAACTCCGGGACAGGGGGGAAATAGCAATCAGCCCCAGCATTTT. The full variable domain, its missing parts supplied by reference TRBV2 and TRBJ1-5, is EPEVTQTPSHQVTQMGQEVILRCVPISNHLYFYWYRQILGQKVEFLVSFYNNEISEKSEIFDDQFSVERPDGSNFTLKIRSTKLEDSAMYFCASSETPGQGGNSNQPQHFGDGTRLSIL.

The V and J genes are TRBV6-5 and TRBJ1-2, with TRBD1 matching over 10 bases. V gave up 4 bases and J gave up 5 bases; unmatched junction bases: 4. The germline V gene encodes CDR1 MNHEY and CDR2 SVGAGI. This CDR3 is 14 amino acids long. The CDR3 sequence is CASSSGTGVYGYTF. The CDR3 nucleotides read TGTGCCAGCAGTTCCGGGACAGGGGTGTATGGCTACACCTTC.

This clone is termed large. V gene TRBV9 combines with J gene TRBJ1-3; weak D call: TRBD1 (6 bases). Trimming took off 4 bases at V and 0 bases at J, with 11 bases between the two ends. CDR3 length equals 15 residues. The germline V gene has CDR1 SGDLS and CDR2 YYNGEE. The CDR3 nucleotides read TGTGCCAGCAGCCTGGGGGCCAGCTCTGGAAACACCATATATTTT. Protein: CASSLGASSGNTIYF.

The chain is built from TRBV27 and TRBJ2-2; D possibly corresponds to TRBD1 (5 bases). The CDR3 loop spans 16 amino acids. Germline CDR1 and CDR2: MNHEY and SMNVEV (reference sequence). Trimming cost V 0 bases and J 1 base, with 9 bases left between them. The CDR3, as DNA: TGTGCCAGCAGTTTATCGGCAGGGTTGAACACCGGGGAGCTGTTTTTT. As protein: CASSLSAGLNTGELFF.

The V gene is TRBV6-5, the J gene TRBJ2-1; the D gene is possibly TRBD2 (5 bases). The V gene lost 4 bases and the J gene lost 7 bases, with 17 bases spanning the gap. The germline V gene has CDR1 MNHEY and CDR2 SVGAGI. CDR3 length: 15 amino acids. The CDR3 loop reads CASSLSASPGNEQFF. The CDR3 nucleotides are TGTGCCAGCAGTTTGAGTGCTTCACCGGGGAATGAGCAGTTCTTC.